This paragraph reports one T cell receptor (beta chain). Study processing details: Nucleated cell counts were estimated from reference gene primer amplification. TCRdb's copy holds only in-frame clones and misses some; the assay was immunoSEQ multiplex PCR. V and J calls and clone size are given by that table; D and trimming were obtained from the DNA. The table records 80,000 to 100,000 clones, approximately 87% of them present only once. The record originates from a study of blood T cell repertoires in COVID-19. Study background: The study drew acute and convalescent COVID-19 samples from the United States, Italy and Spain.

Looked up from germline, CDR1 is SGHRS and CDR2 is YFSETQ. Losses at the gene ends were 4 bases for V and 3 bases for J; bases not matched to a gene: 8. The CDR3 covers 16 residues. Material for sequencing was peripheral blood. V is TRBV5-1 and J is TRBJ1-4; 8 positions match TRBD1. This sequence was found in a human donor in a cohort sampled during active COVID-19. The CDR3 coding sequence is TGCGCCAGCAGCACCTTAACAGGGGGTTCTAATGAAAAACTGTTTTTT. This translates into CASSTLTGGSNEKLFF.